The text below deals with one TCR beta chain. This clone occurred a few times. Its antigen remains undetermined. Per-nucleotide qualities are absent, and no much larger clonotype sits a single base away. The data stem from a study of shared clonotypes between healthy human individuals (dated by TCRdb to 2020 to 2022). In terms of the full investigation: The cohort comprised a couple of women and a few men aged 18 to 49 years. Different laboratories and diverse techniques were used to prepare libraries and sequence TCR repertoires, to increase sequencing depth and limit assay-specific biases. For each donor, CD4 naive and CD4 memory were each run on three plates, CD8 naive on two plates, and CD8 memory on one plate. To estimate repertoire size and how much clonotype sharing occurs between individuals, the study deeply sequenced the blood TCR repertoires of five or six healthy adults. Leukapheresis yielded between about 0.94 and 8.9 billion PBMCs per donor.

TCR CDR3 regions were amplified from genomic DNA by multiplex PCR using the deep immunoSEQ assay. For each cell subset, the extracted genomic DNA was distributed evenly across all wells of several immunoSEQ 96-well plates, and each plate served as one replicate. For sorted subsets, each replicate PCR was loaded with roughly 190 ng genomic DNA, equivalent to 25,000 to 35,000 T cell genomes. The purified libraries were quantified using a Qubit 3.0 fluorometer, sized with a Bioanalyzer 2100, and then quantified again using the KAPA Library Quantification kit. Every immunoSEQ 96-well plate was sequenced on a separate single-read 150-cycle Illumina NextSeq 550 flow cell. Under the source paper's analysis protocol: Because only junctional sequences without quality scores were contained in the immunoSEQ output, filtering matching that applied to full-length reads could not be performed. Sequences were annotated with PyIR, a Python wrapper for IgBLAST v1.9, and V/J genes and CDR3 were assigned using IMGT germline references. Reads were filtered out if the reads had weak V/J assignments (E-value above 1e-6), no CDR3, stop codons, out-of-frame junctions, or ambiguous translated residues. V3J clonotypes were defined as sequences sharing the same inferred V gene, J gene, and CDR3 amino acid sequence. Percentage overlap between repertoires was calculated by dividing the number of shared unique clonotypes by the size of the smaller repertoire. Three approaches were used to assess repertoire richness: RTK rarefaction, the Chao1 estimator, and Recon v2.1 estimates of unobserved clonotypes. OLGA was used to compute generation probabilities for all TCRbeta clonotypes that the gDNA method yielded from a handful of donors. TCRdb provides this immuneACCESS table in a form limited to in-frame rearrangements. Some clones are lacking; in checked studies, under half of them reflect an unresolved V gene, and why the rest are absent is not known. V and J calls and clone size follow that table, whereas D and trimming were derived from the DNA. The sample table shows about 1 million clones, and approximately 68% are seen once. The ten largest clonotypes hold about 1.5% of the sample.

Study-wide findings and limitations: Estimated clonotype richness was generally larger for naive than for memory subsets. Based on pairwise subsampling, the degree of clonotype sharing among donors was expected to be affected by sequencing depth. Because the study included only a small number of donors, the genetic and exposure-history diversity represented was limited. Even with the large sequencing depth, rarefaction of the sorted-subset datasets indicated that sequencing was incomplete. Sampling was restricted to blood, and TCR repertoires in tissues likely differ from the TCR repertoires found in blood. Sharing across a few donors was observed for around 4.8% of naive CD4, 3.5% of naive CD8, 2.3% of memory CD4, and roughly 0.4% of memory CD8 clonotypes. Clonotypes shared by all four sorted-subset donors showed higher generation probabilities than non-shared clonotypes.

The donors were healthy, HIV-negative adults with no recently reported acute infections or vaccinations. Every donor was a Caucasian adult living in Nashville, Tennessee, USA. CD4+ T cells were enriched by magnetic negative selection, after which naive cells were positively selected on CD45RA and the negative fraction was taken as the memory subset. Blood was collected by leukapheresis, and PBMCs were isolated by Ficoll-Histopaque density gradient centrifugation and then cryopreserved in liquid nitrogen vapor phase. Purity and quantity of every magnetically sorted T cell population were checked by analytical flow cytometry. Genomic DNA was isolated from each sorted fraction and quantified by UV absorbance on a Nanodrop 2000c. The germline V gene supplies CDR1 SGDLS and CDR2 YYNGEE. Unmatched junction bases come to 11, with V trimmed by 2 bases and J by 2 bases. The CDR3, cysteine through phenylalanine, is 18 amino acids long. CDR3 DNA only is kept here, 54 bases in frame from base 1.

The sequence joins TRBV9 to TRBJ2-3, with 10 middle bases fitting TRBD2. Sequencing used memory CD4+ T cells sorted from blood. The cell subset or site label here, explained by the study, means: CD45RA-negative fraction. The clonotype originates from a man aged 18 to 35 in good health. The bases read TGTGCCAGCAGCGTCAAACCACCGGGACTAGCGACCACAGATACGCAGTATTTT. This yields the protein CASSVKPPGLATTDTQYF.